This is a list of T cell receptor beta chains from one sample in a study of blood T cell repertoires in COVID-19. Libraries were prepared by immunoSEQ multiplex PCR; TCRdb keeps only in-frame clonotypes and omits some of them. This sample carries 100,000 to 150,000 clones, roughly four fifths of them seen once, and the ten largest clones take about 18%. Sequenced sample: peripheral blood. The receptor set was obtained from a man between 25 and 39 years old with COVID-19, enrolled during active disease. Each CDR3 is given with its conserved first and last residue. The D gene is left open where the match is weak. Some rows mark clone size as missing; the rest say once, few, many or name a class of expanded clone.

abundance: few; v_gene: TRBV9; j_gene: TRBJ1-1; d_gene: -; CDR3aa: CASSRTVLNTEAFF; CDR3nt: TGTGCCAGCAGCCGGACAGTCCTGAACACTGAAGCTTTCTTT
abundance: -; v_gene: TRBV11-3; j_gene: TRBJ2-7; d_gene: TRBD1; CDR3aa: CASSSGQGNSEQYF; CDR3nt: TGTGCCAGCAGCTCGGGACAGGGGAATAGCGAGCAGTACTTC
abundance: -; v_gene: TRBV7-6; j_gene: TRBJ2-2; d_gene: TRBD2; CDR3aa: CASSLTSGSSGELFF; CDR3nt: TGTGCCAGCAGCTTAACTAGCGGGAGTTCCGGGGAGCTGTTTTTT
abundance: once; v_gene: TRBV19; j_gene: TRBJ1-1; d_gene: -; CDR3aa: CASSRRGESTEAFF; CDR3nt: TGTGCCAGTAGCCGACGCGGGGAGAGCACTGAAGCTTTCTTT
abundance: -; v_gene: TRBV6-5; j_gene: TRBJ2-7; d_gene: TRBD1; CDR3aa: CASSYSRDRESYEQYF; CDR3nt: TGTGCCAGCAGTTACTCGAGGGACAGGGAGTCCTACGAGCAGTACTTC
abundance: -; v_gene: TRBV5-4; j_gene: TRBJ2-1; d_gene: TRBD2; CDR3aa: CASSAGGLASNEQFF; CDR3nt: TGTGCCAGCAGCGCCGGGGGACTAGCTTCCAATGAGCAGTTCTTC
abundance: once; v_gene: TRBV3-1/TRBV3-2; j_gene: TRBJ1-1; d_gene: -; CDR3aa: CASSLVGGTEAFF; CDR3nt: TGTGCCAGCAGCCTCGTCGGGGGAACTGAAGCTTTCTTT
abundance: -; v_gene: TRBV10-3; j_gene: TRBJ1-6; d_gene: TRBD1; CDR3aa: CAISESRDRTSPLHF; CDR3nt: TGTGCCATCAGTGAGTCGAGGGACAGGACATCACCCCTCCACTTT
abundance: once; v_gene: TRBV4-1; j_gene: TRBJ2-1; d_gene: TRBD2; CDR3aa: CASQRSGGGENEQFF; CDR3nt: TGCGCCAGCCAACGTAGCGGGGGCGGGGAAAATGAGCAGTTCTTC
abundance: once; v_gene: TRBV10-3; j_gene: TRBJ1-1; d_gene: -; CDR3aa: CAIRSRENTEAFF; CDR3nt: TGTGCCATCAGGAGCAGGGAAAACACTGAAGCTTTCTTT
abundance: -; v_gene: TRBV11-2; j_gene: TRBJ1-1; d_gene: TRBD1; CDR3aa: CASSHPDRVRGSTEAFF; CDR3nt: TGTGCCAGCAGCCACCCGGACAGGGTAAGGGGGAGCACTGAAGCTTTCTTT
abundance: -; v_gene: TRBV11-3; j_gene: TRBJ2-7; d_gene: TRBD2; CDR3aa: CASSLFLAGGLSYEQYF; CDR3nt: TGTGCCAGCAGCTTATTTTTAGCGGGAGGTCTTAGCTACGAGCAGTACTTC
abundance: -; v_gene: TRBV28; j_gene: TRBJ1-2; d_gene: TRBD1; CDR3aa: CASSSGQGAGYTF; CDR3nt: TGTGCCAGCAGTTCCGGACAGGGGGCAGGCTACACCTTC
abundance: -; v_gene: TRBV19; j_gene: TRBJ1-1; d_gene: -; CDR3aa: CASSPRGANTEAFF; CDR3nt: TGTGCCAGTAGTCCCCGGGGGGCGAACACTGAAGCTTTCTTT
abundance: -; v_gene: TRBV6-5; j_gene: TRBJ1-4; d_gene: TRBD1; CDR3aa: CASSYLDRDGEKLFF; CDR3nt: TGTGCCAGCAGTTATTTGGACAGGGATGGTGAAAAACTGTTTTTT
abundance: many; v_gene: TRBV18; j_gene: TRBJ2-2; d_gene: TRBD1; CDR3aa: CASSPRGTANTGELFF; CDR3nt: TGTGCCAGCTCACCAAGGGGGACAGCGAACACCGGGGAGCTGTTTTTT
abundance: -; v_gene: TRBV7-6; j_gene: TRBJ1-1; d_gene: TRBD1; CDR3aa: CASSPDRVYITEAFF; CDR3nt: TGTGCCAGCAGCCCAGACAGGGTGTATATCACTGAAGCTTTCTTT
abundance: -; v_gene: TRBV11-2; j_gene: TRBJ1-1; d_gene: -; CDR3aa: CASSLTGGNTEAFF; CDR3nt: TGTGCCAGCAGCTTAACGGGTGGGAACACTGAAGCTTTCTTT
abundance: -; v_gene: TRBV19; j_gene: TRBJ1-5; d_gene: TRBD1; CDR3aa: CASSIEGRGLVFGNQPQHF; CDR3nt: TGTGCCAGTAGTATAGAGGGCAGGGGGCTGGTCTTCGGCAATCAGCCCCAGCATTTT
abundance: -; v_gene: TRBV5-4; j_gene: TRBJ2-7; d_gene: -; CDR3aa: CASSLTPGYEQYF; CDR3nt: TGTGCCAGCAGCTTGACCCCCGGCTACGAGCAGTACTTC
abundance: -; v_gene: TRBV24-1; j_gene: TRBJ2-1; d_gene: TRBD2; CDR3aa: CATSDKLAGVRFF; CDR3nt: TGTGCCACCAGTGATAAACTAGCGGGAGTTCGGTTCTTC
abundance: -; v_gene: TRBV12-5; j_gene: TRBJ1-6; d_gene: -; CDR3aa: CASGLKLEVNSPLHF; CDR3nt: TGTGCTAGTGGTCTCAAGCTGGAGGTCAATTCACCCCTCCACTTT
abundance: -; v_gene: TRBV7-2; j_gene: TRBJ2-7; d_gene: -; CDR3aa: CASSSSIEQYF; CDR3nt: TGTGCCAGCAGCAGTAGTATCGAGCAGTACTTC